This entry lists 5 T cell receptor beta chains sequenced from one sample in a study of T cell repertoires in cytomegalovirus infection. No antigen is known for these receptors. TCRdb processed the reads anew with MiXCR; each CDR3 protein has one entry. This table has hundreds of thousands of distinct CDR3 sequences, roughly 42% appearing once. The sample in question was cultured PBMCs, obtained from culture after CMV antigen stimulation. The receptors were gathered from a human donor in good health (CMV status not recorded). Some clones in this sample may be carry-over from other donors' samples.

There are many counts of this clonotype. This chain joins TRBV7-2 and TRBJ1-2; D is perhaps TRBD1 (6 bases). Trimming took off 7 bases at V and 1 base at J, with 22 bases between the two ends. This CDR3 region has 17 residues. Germline assignment: CDR1 SGHTA and CDR2 FQGNSA. The CDR3 loop reads CASKRGASDQYNYGYTF. In nucleotides, the CDR3 is TGTGCCAGCAAAAGGGGGGCCTCAGATCAGTATAACTATGGCTACACCTTC.

The V and J genes are TRBV4-1 and TRBJ2-1; D is unresolved. V was clipped by 1 base and J by 3 bases, with 13 bases between them. CDR3 size: 16 residues. Germline values: CDR1 MGHRA, CDR2 YSYEKL. Written as DNA, the CDR3 is TGCGCCAGCAGCCAAGGTACCCGGGCCCTCTACAATGAGCAGTTCTTC. This codes for CASSQGTRALYNEQFF.

This clonotype has just one count. In DNA, the CDR3 is TGCGCCAGCAGCCAAGATCGTGGCAGGGGCAATTCACCCCTCCACTTT. Translated: CASSQDRGRGNSPLHF. The genes are TRBV4-1 and TRBJ1-6; possible D gene TRBD1, 6 bases. The CDR3 loop spans 16 amino acids. CDR1 MGHRA and CDR2 YSYEKL come from the germline V gene. V lost 0 bases, J lost 7 bases, and 13 bases lay in between.

The chain joins TRBV19 to TRBJ2-1, with D hard to call. This CDR3 contains 14 residues. The germline gives CDR1 LNHDA, CDR2 SQIVND (reference sequence). V was clipped by 6 bases and J by 2 bases, with 11 bases between them. In nucleotides, the CDR3 is TGTGCCAGTAGAGGCATAGCCCCCTACAATGAGCAGTTCTTC. Translation: CASRGIAPYNEQFF.

The rearrangement links TRBV7-2 to TRBJ2-3; D possibly corresponds to TRBD2 (6 bases). The V end was cut by 3 bases, the J end by 2 bases, with 12 bases between. The CDR3 is made up of 15 amino acids. The germline V gene has CDR1 SGHTA and CDR2 FQGNSA. The CDR3, as DNA: TGTGCCAGCAGCTTTGCGGGACTTCTCACAGATACGCAGTATTTT. It codes for CASSFAGLLTDTQYF. Together with reference TRBV7-2 and TRBJ2-3, the CDR3 gives the full variable domain: GAGVSQSPSNKVTEKGKDVELRCDPISGHTALYWYRQSLGQGLEFLIYFQGNSAPDKSGLPSDRFSAERTGGSVSTLTIQRTQQEDSAVYLCASSFAGLLTDTQYFGPGTRLTVL.